The next 2 T cell receptor beta chains were all read from a single sample in a study of a mutant IDH1 vaccine in newly diagnosed glioma. These receptors have no identified antigens. Generated by immunoSEQ multiplex PCR, the TCRdb table keeps only in-frame clones and is missing some. This sample has tens of thousands of clones, with 75% to 85% found just once. Time point in this sample: week 11, during vaccination. One vaccine dose held 300 ug of mutant IDH1 20-mer peptide and came with topical imiquimod. The sample was PBMCs, taken from a glioma patient whose treatment included an IDH1 peptide vaccine. These receptors all stem from a man aged 50-60 years with glioma.

The table lists this clone with a count of one. The rearrangement links TRBV2 to TRBJ2-7; TRBD1 agrees at 7 bases. Germline V lookup: CDR1 SNHLY, CDR2 FYNNEI. The J segment lost 5 bases and the V segment lost 3 bases, leaving 7 bases of the junction unmatched. The CDR3 spans 14 residues. The CDR3 bases are TGTGCCAGCAGTGACGGACAGGCTCGTGACGAGCAGTACTTC. As protein: CASSDGQARDEQYF.

V gene TRBV28 combines with J gene TRBJ1-5; the D is unclear. This CDR3 region has 14 residues. Trimming removed 6 bases at V and 0 bases at J, with 9 bases between. Looked up from germline, CDR1 is MDHEN and CDR2 is SYDVKM. The CDR3 loop is CASRGRISNQPQHF. The CDR3 DNA is TGTGCCAGCAGAGGACGGATTAGCAATCAGCCCCAGCATTTT.